Each of the 27 T cell receptor beta chains below was sequenced from the same sample in a study of blood T cell repertoires in COVID-19. Libraries were prepared by immunoSEQ multiplex PCR; TCRdb keeps only in-frame clonotypes and omits some of them. The sample shows 100,000 to 120,000 clones, around 89% of them seen only once. Sequenced: peripheral blood. These receptors came from a woman aged 45 to 65 with acute or convalescent COVID-19.

V and J are TRBV14 and TRBJ2-1; TRBD2 matches at 11 bases. V trimming: 1 base; J trimming: 7 bases; junction bases outside the gene matches: 21. In germline, CDR1 is SGHDN, CDR2 FVKESK. The CDR3 extends over 21 amino acids. CDR3 sequence reads: CASSQGGVRGRLAGKRNEQFF. CDR3 bases: TGTGCCAGCAGCCAAGGTGGGGTCAGGGGGAGACTAGCGGGAAAGAGGAATGAGCAGTTCTTC.

This chain joins TRBV5-6 and TRBJ2-1, with D perhaps TRBD2 (8 bases). This CDR3 has 15 residues. CDR1 and CDR2 (germline): SGHDT, YYEEEE. Deletions cut 4 bases from V and 10 bases from J, with 21 bases between. The chain's CDR3 is CASSPQGVAGSEQFF. CDR3 coding DNA: TGTGCCAGCAGCCCCCAGGGGGTAGCGGGGTCCGAGCAGTTCTTC.

This chain connects TRBV5-5 to TRBJ1-1; 7 positions match TRBD1. The V and J ends lost 1 base and 3 bases, in that order; junction bases with no gene match: 0. CDR1 and CDR2 (germline): SGHKS, YYEKEE (reference sequence). The CDR3 covers 13 residues. CDR3 coding DNA: TGTGCCAGCAGCTTGACAGGGGACACTGAAGCTTTCTTT. Translating gives CASSLTGDTEAFF.

The chain has TRBV2 and TRBJ1-4; the match to TRBD1 covers 7 bases. V trimming: 7 bases; J trimming: 6 bases; junction bases outside the gene matches: 5. Looked up from germline, CDR1 is SNHLY and CDR2 is FYNNEI. The CDR3 has 13 residues. The CDR3 loop is CASKGTADEKLFF. The DNA of the CDR3 is TGTGCCAGCAAGGGGACAGCGGATGAAAAACTGTTTTTT.

The rearrangement joins TRBV19 to TRBJ1-3; no firm D call. The CDR3 is made up of 14 amino acids. The V end was cut by 3 bases, the J end by 2 bases, with 8 bases between. From germline, CDR1 is LNHDA and CDR2 SQIVND (reference sequence). The CDR3, as DNA: TGTGCCAGTAGTATTGCGAGGGCTGGAAACACCATATATTTT. It codes for CASSIARAGNTIYF.

The chain has TRBV7-2 and TRBJ2-2, with unresolved D. Between the trimmed V and J ends, which lost 4 bases and 0 bases, there was a span of 9 bases. Germline loops: CDR1 SGHTA, CDR2 FQGNSA. The CDR3 has 15 amino acids. Here the CDR3 DNA reads TGTGCCAGCAGCTCCTCTTGGCCGAACACCGGGGAGCTGTTTTTT. Residues: CASSSSWPNTGELFF.

The chain couples TRBV10-2 to TRBJ2-6, with 9 bases matching TRBD2. J lost 0 bases, V lost 6 bases, and 6 bases had no gene match. This CDR3 contains 17 residues. Per the germline V gene, CDR1 is WSHSY and CDR2 is SAAADI. The CDR3 region has the DNA TGCGCCAGCAGGGAGACTAGCGGTTCCTCTGGGGCCAACGTCCTGACTTTC. Translation gives CASRETSGSSGANVLTF.

This clone was recorded a few times. The chain uses TRBV2 and TRBJ2-2, with 11 bases matching TRBD2. Germline CDR1 and CDR2: SNHLY and FYNNEI. Trimming took 6 bases from V and 6 from J; bases not matched to a gene: 6. The CDR3 is 15 residues long. The CDR3 loop is CASSRLAGKAGELFF. Written as DNA, the CDR3 is TGTGCCAGCAGCCGACTAGCGGGAAAGGCCGGGGAGCTGTTTTTT.

V is TRBV30 and J is TRBJ2-3, with a weak D call TRBD2 (6 bases). In germline, CDR1 is GTSNPN, CDR2 SVGIG (reference sequence). Trimming left V 4 bases short and J 4 bases short, with 12 bases between. The length of the CDR3 is 13 residues. The CDR3 sequence: CAWNRGMADTQYF. The DNA for the CDR3 is TGTGCCTGGAATCGGGGGATGGCAGATACGCAGTATTTT.

The rearrangement uses TRBV5-1 and TRBJ1-1; 9 nucleotides match TRBD1. CDR1 and CDR2 (germline): SGHRS, YFSETQ. CDR3 length: 14 residues. V gave up 0 bases and J gave up 7 bases; unmatched junction bases: 4. CDR3 in amino acids: CASSLAQGAGEAFF. The DNA of the CDR3 is TGCGCCAGCAGCTTGGCACAGGGGGCAGGTGAAGCTTTCTTT.

V is TRBV7-2 and J is TRBJ2-3, with TRBD1 matching 7 bases. Germline values: CDR1 SGHTA, CDR2 FQGNSA. This CDR3 contains 15 residues. V gave up 5 bases and J gave up 1 base; unmatched junction bases: 6. The CDR3 sequence: CASSPRTGRTDTQYF. The CDR3 DNA sequence: TGTGCCAGCAGCCCGAGGACAGGTCGCACAGATACGCAGTATTTT.

This clone was seen just once. The J gene is TRBJ2-7, the V gene TRBV5-6; 7 bases align to TRBD2. The V gene end was trimmed by 4 bases and the J gene end by 3 bases; junction bases not matched to a gene: 10. The CDR3 covers 15 residues. Germline V gene lookup returns CDR1 SGHDT and CDR2 YYEEEE. The CDR3: CASSRTGLGDYEQYF. The DNA of the CDR3 is TGTGCCAGCAGCCGGACCGGACTAGGCGACTACGAGCAGTACTTC. The variable domain in full, with the rest retrieved from reference TRBV5-6 and TRBJ2-7, is DAGVTQSPTHLIKTRGQQVTLRCSPKSGHDTVSWYQQALGQGPQFIFQYYEEEERQRGNFPDRFSGHQFPNYSSELNVNALLLGDSALYLCASSRTGLGDYEQYFGPGTRLTVT.

This rearrangement joins TRBV6-1 to TRBJ1-2, with unresolved D. Germline CDR1 reads MNHNS; CDR2 reads SASEGT. V gave up 0 bases and J gave up 4 bases, with 12 bases separating them. The CDR3 extends over 15 amino acids. The CDR3 nucleotides read TGTGCCAGCAGTGAAGCTCGTGGGGAGAGCTATGGCTACACCTTC. This codes for CASSEARGESYGYTF.

The chain links TRBV5-1 to TRBJ1-1; no firm D call. Trimming took 1 base from V and 1 from J, leaving 8 bases between them. Looked up from germline, CDR1 is SGHRS and CDR2 is YFSETQ. This CDR3 is built from 14 residues. CDR3 bases: TGCGCCAGCAGCTTGCAGACTACGAACACTGAAGCTTTCTTT. Its translation is CASSLQTTNTEAFF.

The chain combines TRBV5-5 with TRBJ1-2, with D perhaps TRBD1 (6 bases). CDR3 length: 16 residues. The germline V gene has CDR1 SGHKS and CDR2 YYEKEE (reference sequence). V was pared by 4 bases and J by 0 bases, with 16 bases between. CDR3 residues: CASSLQGRGANYGYTF. As DNA, the CDR3 is TGTGCCAGCAGCCTACAGGGTAGGGGAGCTAACTATGGCTACACCTTC.

The chain uses TRBV6-5 and TRBJ2-7; 7 bases line up with TRBD1. The CDR3 runs 14 residues. Per germline, CDR1 MNHEY and CDR2 SVGAGI. Unmatched junction bases numbered 5, after V lost 4 bases and J lost 2 bases. The CDR3 DNA reads as TGTGCCAGCAGTTCCCCCGGGACAGCCTACGAGCAGTACTTC. Translation gives CASSSPGTAYEQYF.

Of note for this clone: This sample also contains other DNA sequences that code for the same CDR3. V is TRBV5-1 and J is TRBJ2-5, with 12 bases that match TRBD2. The ends lost 5 bases at V and 4 bases at J; junction bases unmatched: 3. The length of the CDR3 is 14 residues. Germline V gene sequence: CDR1 SGHRS, CDR2 YFSETQ. CDR3 DNA sequence: TGCGCCAGCAGACGACTAGCGGGAGCAGAGACCCAGTACTTC. It is translated as CASRRLAGAETQYF.

The gene calls are TRBV7-2 and TRBJ2-1, with 11 positions matching TRBD2. This CDR3 is built from 15 residues. Trimming removed 5 bases from V and 6 bases from J; junction bases left unmatched: 6. Germline CDR1 is SGHTA and CDR2 is FQGNSA. The CDR3 nucleotides are TGTGCCAGCAGCATCCTAGCGGGAGGCGGCAATGAGCAGTTCTTC. It encodes CASSILAGGGNEQFF.

The chain is built from TRBV7-6 and TRBJ2-7, with 8 bases fitting TRBD1. In germline, CDR1 is SGHVS, CDR2 FNYEAQ. V lost 4 bases, J lost 6 bases, and 5 bases stayed unmatched. CDR3 length: 13 amino acids. CDR3: CASSYNRGTEQYF. As DNA, the CDR3 is TGTGCCAGCAGCTACAACAGGGGGACCGAGCAGTACTTC.

This clone was observed a single time. V gene TRBV11-3 combines with J gene TRBJ2-1; 8 nucleotides agree with TRBD1. Losses at the gene ends were 5 bases for V and 0 bases for J; bases not matched to a gene: 9. The CDR3 consists of 17 residues. The germline gives CDR1 SGHNT, CDR2 YENEEA. The CDR3 here is CASSRRTGPSSYNEQFF. DNA of the CDR3: TGTGCCAGCAGCCGGCGGACAGGGCCGAGCTCCTACAATGAGCAGTTCTTC.

The sample holds one count of this clone. The chain joins TRBV6-5 to TRBJ2-1; D is undetermined. The CDR3 has 15 amino acids. CDR1 and CDR2 from the germline V gene are MNHEY and SVGAGI. Trimming took 8 bases from V and 0 from J, leaving 14 bases between them. CDR3 loop: CASFGVSSSYNEQFF. The DNA for the CDR3 is TGTGCCAGCTTCGGCGTCTCTAGCTCCTACAATGAGCAGTTCTTC.

The chain carries TRBV19 and TRBJ2-2, with D perhaps TRBD2 (5 bases). Trimming shortened V by 6 bases and J by 4 bases, and 15 bases separated the two germline ends. From germline, CDR1 is LNHDA and CDR2 SQIVND (reference sequence). CDR3 size: 15 residues. Written as DNA, the CDR3 is TGTGCCAGTAGATGGGCTAGAGCGGCCACCGGGGAGCTGTTTTTT. Residues: CASRWARAATGELFF.

V is TRBV3-1 (or the pseudogene TRBV3-2) and J is TRBJ2-7; D remains unclear. V was pared by 1 base and J by 3 bases, with 16 bases between. CDR3 length equals 16 residues. Germline V gene sequence: CDR1 LGHDT, CDR2 YNNKEL (reference sequence). CDR3 in DNA: TGTGCCAGCAGCCAAGGTATGCGGTCGGAATTCTACGAGCAGTACTTC. It translates to CASSQGMRSEFYEQYF.

The chain combines TRBV2 with TRBJ2-5, with TRBD2 as a possible D gene (6 bases). Trimming removed 2 bases at V and 2 bases at J, with 18 bases between. The germline CDR1 and CDR2 sequences are SNHLY and FYNNEI. The CDR3 is 17 amino acids. The CDR3 DNA sequence: TGTGCCAGCAGTGAACTAGGCTATCCGGACTATCAAGAGACCCAGTACTTC. It is translated as CASSELGYPDYQETQYF.

The rearrangement uses TRBV15 and TRBJ2-7; 9 bases match TRBD1. From germline, CDR1 is LNHNV and CDR2 YYDKDF (reference sequence). The CDR3 has 15 amino acids. V was clipped by 0 bases and J by 3 bases; unmatched bases: 3. The CDR3 is CATSREGTGLYEQYF. Here the CDR3 DNA reads TGTGCCACCAGCAGAGAGGGGACAGGGCTCTACGAGCAGTACTTC.

The chain is built from TRBV29-1 and TRBJ2-7; the match to TRBD2 covers 7 bases. The CDR3 is 12 amino acids. Germline-derived CDR1 and CDR2 are SQVTM and ANQGSEA. The V and J ends lost 6 bases and 4 bases, in that order; junction bases with no gene match: 6. The CDR3 sequence: CSVKRDLYEQYF. The CDR3 bases are TGCAGCGTCAAGCGGGATCTATACGAGCAGTACTTC.

This chain joins TRBV5-1 and TRBJ2-3; 8 positions agree with TRBD2. The junction had 9 bases not matched to a gene; V was cut back by 4 bases and J by 5 bases. The CDR3 consists of 15 residues. Germline assignment: CDR1 SGHRS and CDR2 YFSETQ. The CDR3 is CASSPGLAFLDTQYF. The CDR3 DNA sequence: TGCGCCAGCAGCCCCGGACTAGCTTTTTTAGATACGCAGTATTTT.